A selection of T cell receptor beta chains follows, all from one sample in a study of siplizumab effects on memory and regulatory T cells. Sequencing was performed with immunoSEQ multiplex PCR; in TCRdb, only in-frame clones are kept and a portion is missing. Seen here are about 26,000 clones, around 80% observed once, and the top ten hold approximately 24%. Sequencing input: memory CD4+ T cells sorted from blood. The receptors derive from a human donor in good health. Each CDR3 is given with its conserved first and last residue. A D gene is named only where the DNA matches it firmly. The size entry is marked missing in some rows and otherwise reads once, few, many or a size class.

CASSKGLAGDDRELFF TGTGCCAGCAGCAAAGGCCTAGCGGGAGATGACAGGGAGCTGTTTTTT 16 . TRBV21-1 . TRBJ2-2
CASSYLGGEYEQYF TGTGCCAGCAGTTACTTGGGAGGGGAGTACGAGCAGTACTTC 14 TRBD2 TRBV6-6 once TRBJ2-7
CASSFGSEGYGYTF TGCGCCAGCAGCTTTGGCTCTGAGGGGTATGGCTACACCTTC 14 . TRBV5-1 . TRBJ1-2
CASSPQGHGYTF TGTGCCAGTAGTCCACAGGGCCATGGCTACACCTTC 12 . TRBV19 . TRBJ1-2
CASSPPGPPKAETQYF TGTGCCAGCAGCCCCCCGGGCCCACCTAAAGCAGAGACCCAGTACTTC 16 . TRBV7-8 . TRBJ2-5
CASSLPGSGEQFF TGTGCCAGCAGCCTCCCCGGTTCTGGTGAGCAGTTCTTC 13 . TRBV28 . TRBJ2-1
CASSLVGGRAYEQYF TGTGCCAGCAGTTTAGTGGGCGGCAGGGCCTACGAGCAGTACTTC 15 . TRBV6-5 . TRBJ2-7
CASSQDTGEETQYF TGCGCCAGCAGCCAAGACACAGGGGAAGAGACCCAGTACTTC 14 TRBD1 TRBV4-1 . TRBJ2-5
CASSRAGSYNEQFF TGTGCCAGCAGCCGGGCGGGGTCCTACAATGAGCAGTTCTTC 14 . TRBV7-2 . TRBJ2-1
CASSPHYRASSGNTIYF TGCGCCAGCAGCCCTCACTATCGAGCCTCCTCTGGAAACACCATATATTTT 17 . TRBV4-1 . TRBJ1-3
CASSLVAGGSYEQYF TGTGCCAGCAGCTTAGTAGCGGGAGGCTCCTACGAGCAGTACTTC 15 TRBD2 TRBV7-9 once TRBJ2-7
CASSYRPYNEQFF TGTGCCAGCAGTTATCGACCCTACAATGAGCAGTTCTTC 13 . TRBV6-5 . TRBJ2-1
CASGLTQGNEQFF TGTGCTAGTGGTTTGACACAGGGGAATGAGCAGTTCTTC 13 TRBD1 TRBV12-5 . TRBJ2-1
CALGPLTEAFF TGTGCCCTAGGGCCGCTCACTGAAGCTTTCTTT 11 . TRBV30 . TRBJ1-1
CASSGLRTAYGYTF TGTGCCAGCAGTGGATTAAGGACAGCCTATGGCTACACCTTC 14 . TRBV6-1 . TRBJ1-2
CSVEGRGLADTQYF TGCAGCGTTGAAGGCCGGGGGCTCGCAGATACGCAGTATTTT 14 . TRBV29-1 . TRBJ2-3
CASSPNSGSSYNEQFF TGTGCCAGCAGTCCCAATAGCGGTTCGTCCTACAATGAGCAGTTCTTC 16 . TRBV11-3 once TRBJ2-1
CASSSRQTGGDYEQYF TGTGCCAGCAGCTCACGGCAGACAGGGGGGGACTACGAGCAGTACTTC 16 TRBD1 TRBV5-4 . TRBJ2-7
CASSLTAGPSQYF TGTGCCAGCAGCTTAACGGCAGGACCTTCGCAGTATTTT 13 . TRBV7-3 . TRBJ2-3
CASSRRPQETQYF TGTGCCAGCAGCCGACGGCCGCAAGAGACCCAGTACTTC 13 . TRBV9 . TRBJ2-5
CASSVDPGLAYEQYF TGTGCCAGCAGCGTAGACCCGGGCTTAGCCTACGAGCAGTACTTC 15 . TRBV9 . TRBJ2-7
CASSPRQGTGSPLHF TGTGCCAGCAGCCCCCGACAGGGGACCGGTTCACCCCTCCACTTT 15 TRBD1 TRBV9 . TRBJ1-6
CASRFGRTGFYGYTF TGCGCCAGCAGATTTGGCCGGACAGGGTTCTATGGCTACACCTTC 15 TRBD1 TRBV5-1 . TRBJ1-2
CATTRDGAGEETQYF TGTGCCACTACCCGGGACGGAGCGGGAGAAGAGACCCAGTACTTC 15 TRBD2 TRBV6-5 . TRBJ2-5
CATSRDPPMDTQYF TGTGCCACCAGCAGAGATCCGCCCATGGACACGCAGTATTTT 14 . TRBV15 . TRBJ2-3
CASSQDSSGSAQYF TGTGCTAGCAGCCAAGATTCTAGCGGGAGTGCGCAGTATTTT 14 TRBD2 TRBV7-7 . TRBJ2-3
CASRSNGLVNTDTQYF TGTGCCAGCAGATCAAACGGACTAGTGAACACAGATACGCAGTATTTT 16 TRBD2 TRBV6-4 once TRBJ2-3
CASSLRGQTTDTQYF TGTGCCAGCAGCTTAAGGGGGCAGACCACAGATACGCAGTATTTT 15 TRBD1 TRBV7-2 once TRBJ2-3
CASSQARDSANTEAFF TGCGCCAGCAGCCAGGCCCGGGACTCAGCGAACACTGAAGCTTTCTTT 16 . TRBV4-3 once TRBJ1-1
CASSDIRVGYGYTF TGTGCCAGCAGTGACATCAGGGTGGGATATGGCTACACCTTC 14 . TRBV6-1 . TRBJ1-2
CASSLSENTEAFF TGTGCCAGCAGCTTATCAGAGAACACTGAAGCTTTCTTT 13 . TRBV7-4 once TRBJ1-1
CASSVTSGSFREQYF TGTGCCAGCAGCGTCACTAGCGGGAGCTTTCGGGAGCAGTACTTC 15 TRBD2 TRBV7-2 . TRBJ2-7
CASGDRGQTFF TGTGCCAGTGGGGACAGGGGGCAGACTTTCTTT 11 TRBD1 TRBV19 . TRBJ1-1
CAWSVPGVGQETQYF TGTGCCTGGAGTGTACCCGGGGTCGGGCAAGAGACCCAGTACTTC 15 . TRBV30 . TRBJ2-5
CASRTQGWYGYTF TGTGCCAGCAGAACACAGGGCTGGTATGGCTACACCTTC 13 . TRBV2 . TRBJ1-2
CASSFGGTGAYEQYF TGTGCCAGCAGTTTTGGGGGGACTGGGGCCTACGAGCAGTACTTC 15 . TRBV27 . TRBJ2-7
CASSGQALNEKLFF TGTGCCAGCAGTGGCCAGGCCCTGAATGAAAAACTGTTTTTT 14 . TRBV6-1 . TRBJ1-4
CASSPRQGPHEQYF TGTGCCAGCAGCCCGAGACAGGGTCCCCACGAGCAGTACTTC 14 TRBD1 TRBV7-2 once TRBJ2-7
CASSIEGRDTQYF TGTGCCAGTAGTATAGAGGGACGGGATACGCAGTATTTT 13 . TRBV19 . TRBJ2-3
CASSRTGTGEGAFF TGTGCCAGCAGCCGTACCGGGACAGGGGAGGGAGCTTTCTTT 14 TRBD1 TRBV5-5 once TRBJ1-1
CASDSLIYGYTF TGTGCCAGCGACAGCCTGATCTATGGCTACACCTTC 12 . TRBV28 . TRBJ1-2
CASTNQRSPEGTGELFF TGTGCCAGCACCAATCAGAGGTCACCCGAGGGCACCGGGGAGCTGTTTTTT 17 . TRBV9 . TRBJ2-2